Listed below are T cell receptor beta chains from one sample, sequenced in a study of beta chain features in type 1 diabetes. TCRdb's copy holds only in-frame clones and misses some; the assay was immunoSEQ multiplex PCR. The table includes 150,000 or so clones, approximately 10% detected once. Sequencing input: central memory CD4+ T cells from blood. These receptors all stem from a woman between 40 and 50 years old in good health. Each CDR3 is given with its conserved first and last residue. Each record gives: clone size, D gene, J gene, V gene, CDR3 length, CDR3 protein, CDR3 DNA. The D gene is left open where the match is weak. A row's size may be missing; if present it is once, few, many or a size class.

>few|TRBD2|TRBJ2-1|TRBV5-1|15
CASSFLAGGGNEQFF
TGCGCCAGCAGCTTTCTAGCGGGGGGGGGCAATGAGCAGTTCTTC
>few|TRBD2|TRBJ2-1|TRBV9|15
CASSLRLAEYNEQFF
TGTGCCAGCAGCCTCAGACTAGCGGAATACAATGAGCAGTTCTTC
>few|.|TRBJ2-3|TRBV13|14
CASSLGRGTDTQYF
TGTGCCAGCAGCTTAGGTCGGGGCACAGATACGCAGTATTTT
>few|.|TRBJ2-2|TRBV12-2|18
CASRLMTSGGANTGELFF
TGTGCAAGTCGTCTTATGACTAGCGGGGGGGCCAACACCGGGGAGCTGTTTTTT
>few|TRBD1|TRBJ1-4|TRBV19|15
CASSPDRGGNEKLFF
TGTGCCAGTAGTCCCGACAGGGGTGGTAATGAAAAACTGTTTTTT
>few|TRBD1|TRBJ2-2|TRBV5-1|16
CASSSDRGLNTGELFF
TGCGCCAGCAGCTCGGACAGGGGTCTTAACACCGGGGAGCTGTTTTTT
>few|TRBD1|TRBJ1-4|TRBV5-1|14
CASSSGQGGEKLFF
TGCGCCAGCAGCTCGGGACAGGGAGGTGAAAAACTGTTTTTT
>.|.|TRBJ2-2|TRBV5-1|16
CASSLFQAANTGELFF
TGCGCCAGCAGCTTGTTCCAGGCCGCGAACACCGGGGAGCTGTTTTTT
>once|.|TRBJ2-3|TRBV9|17
CASSVDPAGLITDTQYF
TGTGCCAGCAGCGTCGATCCGGCGGGACTGATCACAGATACGCAGTATTTT
>.|.|TRBJ2-1|TRBV18|15
CASSPPVGTVNEQFF
TGTGCCAGCTCACCACCTGTAGGGACTGTTAATGAGCAGTTCTTC
>.|TRBD1|TRBJ1-1|TRBV20-1|11
CSAWDRLEAFF
TGCAGTGCATGGGACAGGCTTGAAGCTTTCTTT
>.|.|TRBJ1-1|TRBV6-5|14
CASSYSTDSLQAFF
TGTGCCAGCAGTTACTCGACAGACAGCCTTCAAGCTTTCTTT
>.|.|TRBJ2-3|TRBV7-2|16
CASSLGTGLHTDTQYF
TGTGCCAGCAGCTTAGGAACGGGACTCCACACAGATACGCAGTATTTT
>.|TRBD1|TRBJ2-5|TRBV7-2|15
CASSSGRTGIETQYF
TGTGCCAGCAGCTCGGGGAGGACAGGGATAGAGACCCAGTACTTC
>few|TRBD1|TRBJ1-6|TRBV5-1|16
CASSFGQEKYNSPLHF
TGCGCCAGCAGCTTCGGACAGGAAAAGTATAATTCACCCCTCCACTTT
>many|.|TRBJ2-7|TRBV27|14
CASSDRRLPYEQYF
TGTGCCAGCAGCGACAGGCGACTACCCTACGAGCAGTACTTC
>few|.|TRBJ2-2|TRBV20-1|11
CSAFSTGELFF
TGCAGTGCTTTTAGTACCGGGGAGCTGTTTTTT
>few|.|TRBJ2-5|TRBV5-6|13
CASSLIRGETQYF
TGTGCCAGCAGCCTAATTCGAGGGGAGACCCAGTACTTC
>few|.|TRBJ1-2|TRBV10-3|15
CAISASARRNYGYTF
TGTGCCATCAGTGCTAGCGCGAGGCGTAACTATGGCTACACCTTC
>.|TRBD1|TRBJ2-7|TRBV19|19
CASSRRKPDRGGSSYEQYF
TGTGCCAGTAGTCGAAGGAAGCCAGACAGGGGCGGAAGCTCCTACGAGCAGTACTTC
>.|TRBD2|TRBJ2-5|TRBV7-2|15
CASSLQTSGQETQYF
TGTGCCAGCAGCCTCCAGACTAGCGGCCAAGAGACCCAGTACTTC
>few|.|TRBJ2-4|TRBV6-4|13
CASSYEEGNIQYF
TGTGCCAGCAGTTACGAAGAGGGAAACATTCAGTACTTC
>few|.|TRBJ2-7|TRBV11-2|14
CASSSAGLPEEQYF
TGTGCCAGCAGCTCGGCCGGACTACCGGAGGAGCAGTACTTC
>.|.|TRBJ1-2|TRBV2|14
CASSSDGGIYGYTF
TGTGCCAGCAGTAGTGATGGGGGGATCTATGGCTACACCTTC
>.|.|TRBJ1-1|TRBV7-2|15
CASSLVAVGGTEAFF
TGTGCCAGCAGCTTAGTCGCGGTGGGGGGGACTGAAGCTTTCTTT
>.|TRBD2|TRBJ2-5|TRBV7-2|15
CASSTRAGGQETQYF
TGTGCCAGCAGCACTCGAGCGGGGGGCCAAGAGACCCAGTACTTC
>.|TRBD1|TRBJ2-7|TRBV6-5|12
CASRDQGVDEYF
TGTGCCAGCAGGGACCAGGGGGTCGACGAGTACTTC
>few|TRBD2|TRBJ2-5|TRBV7-9|14
CASRSSGGGETQYF
TGTGCCAGCAGAAGTAGCGGGGGGGGAGAGACCCAGTACTTC
>.|.|TRBJ2-2|TRBV7-8|14
CASSLLRGDGELFF
TGTGCCAGCAGCTTACTCAGGGGGGACGGGGAGCTGTTTTTT
>.|.|TRBJ2-1|TRBV19|13
CASSIGWRAEQFF
TGTGCCAGTAGTATAGGGTGGCGGGCCGAGCAGTTCTTC
>.|.|TRBJ2-7|TRBV7-2|14
CASSPLALGYEQYF
TGTGCCAGCAGCCCACTTGCACTAGGATACGAGCAGTACTTC
>few|TRBD1|TRBJ1-3|TRBV5-1|15
CASSFETGAGNTIYF
TGCGCCAGCAGCTTCGAGACAGGGGCTGGAAACACCATATATTTT
>many|TRBD2|TRBJ2-4|TRBV29-1|16
CSVQGLAGGPSKNQYF
TGCAGCGTTCAAGGACTAGCGGGGGGGCCGTCTAAGAATCAGTACTTC
>few|TRBD2|TRBJ2-2|TRBV2|15
CASRIGGANTGELFF
TGTGCCAGCAGAATCGGGGGGGCAAACACCGGGGAGCTGTTTTTT
>.|.|TRBJ1-5|TRBV21-1|18
CASSKAPVMGGNNQPQHF
TGTGCCAGCAGCAAAGCGCCTGTTATGGGGGGGAACAATCAGCCCCAGCATTTT
>few|TRBD2|TRBJ2-7|TRBV5-1|14
CASSFGTSGDEQYF
TGCGCCAGCAGCTTTGGGACTAGCGGGGACGAGCAGTACTTC
>few|.|TRBJ2-5|TRBV9|13
CASSVRGEETQYF
TGTGCCAGCAGCGTGCGGGGAGAAGAGACCCAGTACTTC
>few|.|TRBJ2-1|TRBV29-1|16
CSVEPPTRGGGNEQFF
TGCAGCGTTGAACCCCCCACTCGCGGGGGCGGCAATGAGCAGTTCTTC
>.|.|TRBJ1-2|TRBV20-1|11
CSAGGLNGYTF
TGCAGTGCCGGGGGGCTGAATGGCTACACCTTC
>few|.|TRBJ2-2|TRBV15|13
CATSGLNTGELFF
TGTGCCACCAGCGGACTAAACACCGGGGAGCTGTTTTTT
>.|TRBD1|TRBJ2-7|TRBV4-1|18
CASSQESSGDRANYEQYF
TGCGCCAGCAGCCAAGAAAGTTCGGGCGACAGGGCAAACTACGAGCAGTACTTC
>few|TRBD2|TRBJ2-3|TRBV4-2|18
CASSQEGGLAGPRDTQYF
TGTGCCAGCAGCCAAGAGGGGGGACTAGCGGGACCAAGGGATACGCAGTATTTT
>few|TRBD2|TRBJ2-1|TRBV2|14
CASSGLAGDYEQFF
TGTGCCAGCAGTGGACTAGCGGGGGACTATGAGCAGTTCTTC
>many|.|TRBJ2-7|TRBV14|14
CASSQANRVYEQYF
TGTGCCAGCAGCCAAGCGAACAGGGTCTACGAGCAGTACTTC
>.|TRBD1|TRBJ2-7|TRBV29-1|11
CSVDGTGEQYF
TGCAGCGTCGACGGGACAGGCGAGCAGTACTTC